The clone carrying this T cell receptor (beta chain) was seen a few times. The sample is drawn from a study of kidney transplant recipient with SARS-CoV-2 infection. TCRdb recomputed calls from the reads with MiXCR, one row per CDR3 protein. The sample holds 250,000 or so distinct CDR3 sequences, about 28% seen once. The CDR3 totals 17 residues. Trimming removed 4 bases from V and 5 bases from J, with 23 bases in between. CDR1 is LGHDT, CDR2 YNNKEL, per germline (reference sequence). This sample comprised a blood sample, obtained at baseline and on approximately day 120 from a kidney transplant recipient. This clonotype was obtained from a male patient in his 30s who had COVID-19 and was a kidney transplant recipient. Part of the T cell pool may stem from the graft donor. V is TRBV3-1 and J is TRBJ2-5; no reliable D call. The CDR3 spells CASSPLRPISFSETQYF. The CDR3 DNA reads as TGTGCCAGCAGCCCCTTACGTCCCATTTCTTTCTCTGAGACCCAGTACTTC.